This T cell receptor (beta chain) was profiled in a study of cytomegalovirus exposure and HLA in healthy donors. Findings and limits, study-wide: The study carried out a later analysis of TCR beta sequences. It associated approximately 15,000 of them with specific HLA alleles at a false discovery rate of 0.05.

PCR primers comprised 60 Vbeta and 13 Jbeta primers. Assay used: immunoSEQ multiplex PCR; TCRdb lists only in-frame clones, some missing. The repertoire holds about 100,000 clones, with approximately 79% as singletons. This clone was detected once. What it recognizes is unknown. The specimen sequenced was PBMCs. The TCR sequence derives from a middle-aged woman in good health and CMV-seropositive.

CDR3 amino acids: CASSYSGVEQPQHF. For the CDR3, the DNA is TGTGCCAGCAGTTACTCCGGGGTTGAGCAGCCCCAGCATTTT. The chain joins TRBV6-5 to TRBJ1-5, with D hard to call. In germline, CDR1 is MNHEY, CDR2 SVGAGI. V lost 0 bases and J 7 bases, leaving 10 bases between the germline ends. This CDR3 region has 14 residues.